The rows below give T cell receptor beta chains drawn from one sample of a study of cytomegalovirus exposure and HLA in healthy donors. The data were produced by immunoSEQ multiplex PCR, yet TCRdb's version contains in-frame clones alone and is incomplete. The table includes about 90,000 clones, 90% detected once. Sequenced material: PBMCs. These receptors came from a man younger than 35 in good health and CMV-seronegative. The CDR3 runs from the conserved cysteine through the conserved F or W. D genes are given only for firm matches. Clone size, where shown, is once, few, many, or a class for clones that have expanded.

cdr3_aa	cdr3_nt	j_call	cdr3_length	v_call	clone_size	d_call
CASSATTGVNYGYTF	TGTGCCAGCAGCGCTACAACCGGGGTTAACTATGGCTACACCTTC	TRBJ1-2	15	TRBV7-2	.	.
CASSPGQSRVETQYF	TGTGCCAGCAGCCCCGGACAGTCGAGGGTAGAGACCCAGTACTTC	TRBJ2-5	15	TRBV7-2	once	.
CSVETGVVYGYTF	TGCAGCGTTGAAACAGGGGTGGTCTATGGCTACACCTTC	TRBJ1-2	13	TRBV29-1	.	TRBD1
CASSALAANYNEQFF	TGTGCCAGTAGTGCACTAGCGGCGAACTACAATGAGCAGTTCTTC	TRBJ2-1	15	TRBV19	.	TRBD2
CASSSLGTASNYGYTF	TGTGCCAGCAGCTCTCTCGGGACAGCTTCTAACTATGGCTACACCTTC	TRBJ1-2	16	TRBV9	.	TRBD1
CASSDAGWGTRGNQPQHF	TGTGCCAGCAGTGACGCGGGGTGGGGGACCCGAGGCAATCAGCCCCAGCATTTT	TRBJ1-5	18	TRBV6-1	.	.
CASSDFAGVTGELFF	TGTGCCAGCAGTGATTTTGCAGGTGTCACCGGGGAGCTGTTTTTT	TRBJ2-2	15	TRBV25-1	.	.
CASSLAFSGANVLTF	TGTGCCAGCAGTTTGGCCTTCTCTGGGGCCAACGTCCTGACTTTC	TRBJ2-6	15	TRBV6-5	.	.
CASKPTGNHNSPLHF	TGTGCCAGTAAACCGACAGGGAATCATAATTCACCCCTCCACTTT	TRBJ1-6	15	TRBV19	.	TRBD1
CASSEVRGTYEQYF	TGTGCCAGCAGCGAAGTCAGGGGGACCTACGAGCAGTACTTC	TRBJ2-7	14	TRBV7-9	.	TRBD1
CACDRGGYEQYF	TGTGCCTGTGACAGGGGGGGTTACGAGCAGTACTTC	TRBJ2-7	12	TRBV30	.	TRBD1
CASSQTGLAGGIYNEQFF	TGTGCCAGCAGCCAAACCGGACTAGCGGGAGGGATCTACAATGAGCAGTTCTTC	TRBJ2-1	18	TRBV4-2	.	TRBD2